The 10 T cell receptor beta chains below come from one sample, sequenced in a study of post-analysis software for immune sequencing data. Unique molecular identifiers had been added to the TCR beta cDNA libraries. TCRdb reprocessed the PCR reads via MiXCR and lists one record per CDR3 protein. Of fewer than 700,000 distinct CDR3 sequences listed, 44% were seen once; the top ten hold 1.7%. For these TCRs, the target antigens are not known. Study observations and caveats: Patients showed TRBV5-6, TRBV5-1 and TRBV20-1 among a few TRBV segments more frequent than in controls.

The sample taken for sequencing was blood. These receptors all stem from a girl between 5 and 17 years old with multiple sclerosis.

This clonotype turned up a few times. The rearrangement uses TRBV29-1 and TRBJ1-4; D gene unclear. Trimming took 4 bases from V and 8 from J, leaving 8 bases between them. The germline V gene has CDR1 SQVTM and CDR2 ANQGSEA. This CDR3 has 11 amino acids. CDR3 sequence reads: CSVVMGEKLFF. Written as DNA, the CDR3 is TGCAGCGTTGTGATGGGAGAAAAACTGTTTTTT.

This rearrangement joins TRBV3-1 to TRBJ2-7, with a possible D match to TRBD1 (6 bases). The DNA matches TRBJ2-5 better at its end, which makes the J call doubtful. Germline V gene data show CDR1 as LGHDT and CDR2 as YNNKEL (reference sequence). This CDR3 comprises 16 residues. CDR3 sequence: CASSQDVGQSWETQYF. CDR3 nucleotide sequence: TGTGCCAGCAGCCAAGATGTTGGACAGTCCTGGGAGACCCAGTACTTC.

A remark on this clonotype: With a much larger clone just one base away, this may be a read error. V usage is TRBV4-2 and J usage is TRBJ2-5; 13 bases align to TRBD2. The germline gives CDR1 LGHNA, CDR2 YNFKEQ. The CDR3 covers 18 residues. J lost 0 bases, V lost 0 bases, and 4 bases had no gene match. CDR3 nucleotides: TGTGCCAGCAGCCAAGAACTAGCGGGGGGGAAGCACCAAGAGACCCAGTACTTC. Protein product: CASSQELAGGKHQETQYF.

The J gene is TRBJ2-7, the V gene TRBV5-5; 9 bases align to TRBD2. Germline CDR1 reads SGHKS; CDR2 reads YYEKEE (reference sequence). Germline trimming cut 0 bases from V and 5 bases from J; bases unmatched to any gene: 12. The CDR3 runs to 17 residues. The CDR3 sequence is CASSLAPSSGRSNEQYF. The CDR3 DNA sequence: TGTGCCAGCAGCTTGGCCCCGAGTAGCGGGAGAAGCAACGAGCAGTACTTC.

The CDR3 is CSARHAGTNEKLFF. The CDR3 bases are TGCAGTGCCCGCCACGCGGGAACTAATGAAAAACTGTTTTTT. J is TRBJ1-4 and V is TRBV20-1; no definite D call. CDR3 length: 14 amino acids. Trimming pared 6 bases from V and 1 base from J, leaving 12 bases between. Germline V gene sequence: CDR1 DFQATT, CDR2 SNEGSKA (reference sequence).

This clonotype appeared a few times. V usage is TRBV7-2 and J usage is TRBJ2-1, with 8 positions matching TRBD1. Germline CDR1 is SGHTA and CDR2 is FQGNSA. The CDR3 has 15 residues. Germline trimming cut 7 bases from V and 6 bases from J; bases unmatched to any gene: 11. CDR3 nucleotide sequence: TGTGCCAGCACCCCGAGGCAGGGGGCTAGCAATGAGCAGTTCTTC. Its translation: CASTPRQGASNEQFF.

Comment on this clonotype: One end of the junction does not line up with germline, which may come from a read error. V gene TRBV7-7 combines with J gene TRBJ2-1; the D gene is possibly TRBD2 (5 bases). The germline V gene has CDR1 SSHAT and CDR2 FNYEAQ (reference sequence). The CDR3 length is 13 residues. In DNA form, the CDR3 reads TGTGCTAGCAGCTTAGCGCCGGGAAGTGAGCAGTTCTTC. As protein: CASSLAPGSEQFF.

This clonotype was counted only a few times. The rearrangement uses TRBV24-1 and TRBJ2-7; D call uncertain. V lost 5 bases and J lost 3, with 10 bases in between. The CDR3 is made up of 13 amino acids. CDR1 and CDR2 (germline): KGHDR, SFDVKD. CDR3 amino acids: CATSGPFDYEQYF. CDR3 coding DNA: TGTGCCACCAGTGGCCCATTTGACTACGAGCAGTACTTC.

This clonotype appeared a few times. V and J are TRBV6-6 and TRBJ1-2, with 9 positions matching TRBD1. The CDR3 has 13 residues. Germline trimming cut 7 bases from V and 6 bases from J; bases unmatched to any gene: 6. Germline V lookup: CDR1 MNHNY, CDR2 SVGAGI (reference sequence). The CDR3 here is CASKTRDRDGYTF. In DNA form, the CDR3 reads TGTGCCAGCAAAACCCGGGACAGGGATGGCTACACCTTC.

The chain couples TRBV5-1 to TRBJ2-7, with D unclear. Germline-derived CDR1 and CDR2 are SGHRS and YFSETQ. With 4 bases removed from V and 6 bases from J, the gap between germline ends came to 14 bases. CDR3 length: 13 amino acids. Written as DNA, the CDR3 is TGCGCCAGCAGCATAAACAACTTCCGCGAGCAGTACTTC. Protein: CASSINNFREQYF.